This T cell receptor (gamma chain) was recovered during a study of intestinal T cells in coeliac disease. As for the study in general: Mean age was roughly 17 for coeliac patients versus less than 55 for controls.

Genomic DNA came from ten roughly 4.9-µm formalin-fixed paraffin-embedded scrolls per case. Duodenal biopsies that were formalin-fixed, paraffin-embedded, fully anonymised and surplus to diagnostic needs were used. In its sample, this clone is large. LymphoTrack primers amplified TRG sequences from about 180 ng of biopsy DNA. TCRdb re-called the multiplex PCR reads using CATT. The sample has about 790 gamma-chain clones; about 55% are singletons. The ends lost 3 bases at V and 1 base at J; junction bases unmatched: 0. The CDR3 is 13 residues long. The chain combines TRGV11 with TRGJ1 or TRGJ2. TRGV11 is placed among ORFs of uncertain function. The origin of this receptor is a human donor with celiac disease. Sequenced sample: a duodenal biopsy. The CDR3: CACWIRNYYKKLF. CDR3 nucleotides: TGTGCCTGCTGGATTAGGAATTATTATAAGAAACTCTTT.